Included here is one T cell receptor beta chain sequence, with context. Its antigen is unidentified. The CDR3 covers 17 residues. Trimming pared 1 base from V and 3 bases from J, leaving 16 bases between. CDR1 and CDR2 (germline): MGHRA, YSYEKL. The sample is drawn from a study of siplizumab effects on memory and regulatory T cells. Broader study findings: The authors mapped only a minor fraction of alloreactive clones to unstimulated subsets. Whether the proliferating Tregs (from siplizumab cultures) were suppressive was not confirmed. The study found that mappable alloreactive CD4+ clones averaged 68.8% Treg-derived with siplizumab and under 35% in controls.

This table comes from immunoSEQ multiplex PCR, and its TCRdb copy is limited to in-frame clones, with some not included. The data contain just over 40,000 clones, 89% of them seen just once; the ten biggest clones take up less than 0.3%. The source is a human donor in good health. The sample comprised naive CD4+ T cells sorted from blood. The chain has TRBV4-1 and TRBJ1-5, with D possibly matching TRBD1 (6 bases). The CDR3 region has the DNA TGCGCCAGCAGCCAAGGTACCGGGACAACCATCAATCAGCCCCAGCATTTT. Its protein is CASSQGTGTTINQPQHF.